The 4 T cell receptor beta chains below all came from one sample that was sequenced in a study of cytomegalovirus exposure and HLA in healthy donors. The PCR was carried out with 60 Vbeta primers and 13 Jbeta primers. Libraries were prepared by immunoSEQ multiplex PCR; TCRdb keeps only in-frame clonotypes and omits some of them. The sample holds around 200,000 clones; around 64% are singletons and the top ten take about 3%. Sequencing used PBMCs. The source of these receptors is a man in his forties or fifties in good health and CMV-seropositive.

The chain couples TRBV18 to TRBJ1-2, with no clear D. The ends were cut back, 3 bases at V and 8 bases at J, with 22 bases in the middle. The CDR3 runs to 16 residues. Germline V lookup: CDR1 KGHSH, CDR2 LQKENI. CDR3 nucleotides: TGTGCCAGCTCACCCAAGGTTATAGAGGGATCGGGCGGCTACACCTTC. It translates to CASSPKVIEGSGGYTF.

The chain joins TRBV28 to TRBJ2-3; 8 nucleotides align to TRBD2. The CDR3 is 14 amino acids. Per germline, CDR1 MDHEN and CDR2 SYDVKM. V trimming: 4 bases; J trimming: 1 base; junction bases outside the gene matches: 1. The CDR3 loop reads CASSSAGGTDTQYF. CDR3 in DNA: TGTGCCAGCAGTTCAGCGGGGGGCACAGATACGCAGTATTTT.

This rearrangement joins TRBV6-6 to TRBJ2-5, with no clear D. CDR1 and CDR2 from the germline V gene are MNHNY and SVGAGI (reference sequence). CDR3 size: 14 residues. V was pared by 4 bases and J by 6 bases, with 15 bases between. In nucleotides, the CDR3 is TGTGCCAGCAGTTCCACTCTGTTATTAAAGACCCAGTACTTC. Translation gives CASSSTLLLKTQYF.

V and J are TRBV7-3 and TRBJ2-3, with D perhaps matching TRBD2 (5 bases). CDR1 is SGHTA, CDR2 FQGTGA, per germline. Deletions cut 2 bases from V and 3 bases from J, with 21 bases between. The CDR3 spans 18 residues. The CDR3 loop reads CASSLGPTLRGRTDTQYF. For the CDR3, the DNA is TGTGCCAGCAGCTTAGGCCCCACCCTTCGGGGTAGGACAGATACGCAGTATTTT.